The rows below give T cell receptor beta chains drawn from one sample of a study of blood T cell repertoires in COVID-19. Sequenced by immunoSEQ multiplex PCR; TCRdb stores in-frame clones only, minus some. The table has some 230,000 clones, approximately 82% seen once. Sequencing was performed on PBMCs or T cells enriched from blood (not recorded which). Receptor source: a middle-aged man who had recovered from COVID-19. Each CDR3 is given with its conserved first and last residue. Each record gives: V gene, CDR3 protein.

TRBV30	CAWSRSGGNQPQHF
TRBV11-2	CASAEGGSSYNEQFF
TRBV28	CASSSTGSANEKLFF
TRBV27	CASSLSLGRDGAEAFF
TRBV5-4	CASSESSYEQYF
TRBV7-8	CASSVFGGMETQYF
TRBV29-1	CSVPGTGRSGNTIYF
TRBV4-2	CASSQSGTGIGGEQYF
TRBV18	CASSPYQSGASNQPQHF
TRBV4-2	CASSRSGTSDTQYF
TRBV11-2	CASRSTAFSGNTIYF
TRBV7-9	CASSNDRGSASPLHF
TRBV5-4	CASSPGQIDSYEQYF
TRBV30	CAWSPFTGVGEFF
TRBV7-8	CASSLQGDRTFF
TRBV12-5	CASVPGPGDRDAYTDNEQFF
TRBV29-1	CSGGQDHEQFF
TRBV9	CASSPRGSGNTIYF
TRBV14	CANLEFVATQYF
TRBV5-1	CASSSMPGQGTEAFF
TRBV9	CASSRDPQGRGTEAFF
TRBV9	CASSVGTGAYEQYF
TRBV6-5	CASRRLASYEQYF
TRBV12-3/TRBV12-4	CASSKGTSQAFF
TRBV7-3	CASSFGATPTDTQYF
TRBV4-2	CASSQGVSQDRVGSGNTIYF
TRBV5-5	CASSPVQSLSYEQYF
TRBV29-1	CSVATGRGNYGYTF
TRBV2	CASSDVAGAITGELFF
TRBV2	CASLLNTEAFF
TRBV5-1	CASSTGTVLQETQYF
TRBV7-9	CASSFGTAATNEKLFF
TRBV7-8	CASSLHRGFLGQPQHF
TRBV4-2	CASSREPGSFYGYTF
TRBV19	CASSIVREQPQHF
TRBV5-1	CASSYDLYEQYF
TRBV9	CASSVGGTRDYGYTF
TRBV15	CATSIPGQLRETQYF
TRBV6-5	CASTSSWGYTF
TRBV20-1	CSARLAYEQFF
TRBV5-1	CASSLEDSQAFF
TRBV7-9	CASSRPDRDRTRHEQYF
TRBV4-1	CASRLSGGNYGYTF
TRBV6-6	CASSSHQTNPYEQYF
TRBV5-1	CASSLFLGGSDEKLFF